Sequencing of this T cell receptor beta chain was carried out in a study of neoadjuvant anti-PD-1 for oral cavity cancer. Study background: Patients without progression got a fourth dose around day 43. Notes on the study in general: Post-nivolumab, blood T cell clonality was significantly elevated in non-responders.

Per germline, CDR1 SGDLS and CDR2 YYNGEE. The junction had 6 bases not matched to a gene; V was cut back by 0 bases and J by 4 bases. This CDR3 has 15 amino acids. PBMCs were not maintained or expanded in culture before analysis. PBMC libraries mostly used around 460 ng of input genomic DNA, with six replicates per sample. The protocol was immunoSEQ multiplex PCR, while the TCRdb copy is restricted to in-frame clones and leaves out a portion. The repertoire holds around 60,000 clones, with 65% to 80% as singletons. With regard to this clone: Its specificity is not known.

The sample here was PBMCs, taken before nivolumab (anti-PD-1) treatment. This rearrangement joins TRBV9 to TRBJ1-2; 7 bases are shared with TRBD1. The clonotype was recovered from a person between 40 and 79 years old with oral cavity squamous cell carcinoma. The CDR3 is CASSVGEGASYGYTF. The CDR3 coding sequence is TGTGCCAGCAGCGTAGGGGAGGGGGCAAGCTATGGCTACACCTTC.